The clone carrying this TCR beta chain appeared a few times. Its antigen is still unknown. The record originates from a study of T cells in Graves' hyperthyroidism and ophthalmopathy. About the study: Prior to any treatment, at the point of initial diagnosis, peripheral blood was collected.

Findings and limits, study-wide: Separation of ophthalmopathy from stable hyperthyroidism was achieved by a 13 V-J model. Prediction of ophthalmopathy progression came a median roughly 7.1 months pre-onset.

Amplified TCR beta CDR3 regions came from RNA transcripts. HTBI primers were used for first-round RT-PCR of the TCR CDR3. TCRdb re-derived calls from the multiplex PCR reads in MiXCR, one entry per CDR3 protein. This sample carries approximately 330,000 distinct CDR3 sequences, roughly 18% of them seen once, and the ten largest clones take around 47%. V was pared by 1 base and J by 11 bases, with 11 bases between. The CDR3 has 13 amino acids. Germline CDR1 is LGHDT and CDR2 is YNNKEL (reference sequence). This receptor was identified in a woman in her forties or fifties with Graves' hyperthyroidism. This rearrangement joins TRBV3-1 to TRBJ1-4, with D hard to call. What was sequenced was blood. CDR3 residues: CASSQVVGDKLFF. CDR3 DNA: TGTGCCAGCAGCCAAGTTGTAGGTGACAAACTGTTTTTT. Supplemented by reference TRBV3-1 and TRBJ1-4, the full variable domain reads DTAVSQTPKYLVTQMGNDKSIKCEQNLGHDTMYWYKQDSKKFLKIMFSYNNKELIINETVPNRFSPKSPDKAHLNLHINSLELGDSAVYFCASSQVVGDKLFFGSGTQLSVL.